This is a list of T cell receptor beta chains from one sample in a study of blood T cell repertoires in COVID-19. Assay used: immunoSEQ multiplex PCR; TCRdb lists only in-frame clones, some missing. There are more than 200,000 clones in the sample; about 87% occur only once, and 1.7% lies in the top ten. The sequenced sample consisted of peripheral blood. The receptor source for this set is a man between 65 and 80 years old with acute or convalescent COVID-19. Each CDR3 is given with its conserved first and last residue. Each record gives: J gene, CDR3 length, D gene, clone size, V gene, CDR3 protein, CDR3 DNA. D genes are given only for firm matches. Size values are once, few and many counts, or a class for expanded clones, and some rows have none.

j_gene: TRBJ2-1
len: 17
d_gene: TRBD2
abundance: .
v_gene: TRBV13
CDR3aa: CASSLGLTLAGYNEQFF
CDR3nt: TGTGCCAGCAGCTTAGGCCTAACACTAGCGGGCTACAATGAGCAGTTCTTC

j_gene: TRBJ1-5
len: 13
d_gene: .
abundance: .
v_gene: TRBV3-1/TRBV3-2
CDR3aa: CASSSLPDQPQHF
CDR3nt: TGTGCCAGCAGCTCCCTCCCAGATCAGCCCCAGCATTTT

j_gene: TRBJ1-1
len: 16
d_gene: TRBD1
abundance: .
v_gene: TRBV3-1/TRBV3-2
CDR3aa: CASSHHTDRVDTEAFF
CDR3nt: TGTGCCAGCAGCCACCACACGGACAGGGTAGACACTGAAGCTTTCTTT

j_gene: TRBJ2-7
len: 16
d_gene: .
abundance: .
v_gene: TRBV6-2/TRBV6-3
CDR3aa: CASSYSMASSSYEQYF
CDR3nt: TGTGCCAGCAGTTACTCGATGGCTAGTTCCTCCTACGAGCAGTACTTC

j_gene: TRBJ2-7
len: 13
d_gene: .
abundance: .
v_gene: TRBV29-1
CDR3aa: CSVRPDTPGEQYF
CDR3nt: TGCAGCGTCCGACCCGACACTCCAGGCGAGCAGTACTTC

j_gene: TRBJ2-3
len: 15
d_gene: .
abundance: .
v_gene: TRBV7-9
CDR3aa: CASSLMGARTDTQYF
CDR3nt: TGTGCCAGCAGCTTGATGGGGGCTAGGACAGATACGCAGTATTTT

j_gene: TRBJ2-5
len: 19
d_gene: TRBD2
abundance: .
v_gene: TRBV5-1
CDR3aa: CASSRTSGSSSRYQETQYF
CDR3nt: TGCGCCAGCAGCCGCACTAGCGGGAGCTCGAGTAGGTATCAAGAGACCCAGTACTTC

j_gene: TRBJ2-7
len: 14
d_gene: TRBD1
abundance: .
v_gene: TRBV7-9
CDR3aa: CASSLGQGANEQYF
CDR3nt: TGTGCCAGCAGCTTGGGGCAGGGGGCGAACGAGCAGTACTTC

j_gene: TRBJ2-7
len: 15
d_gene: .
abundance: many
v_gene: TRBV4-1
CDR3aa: CASSQDGERTGDQYF
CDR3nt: TGCGCCAGCAGCCAAGATGGGGAGCGGACCGGGGATCAGTACTTC

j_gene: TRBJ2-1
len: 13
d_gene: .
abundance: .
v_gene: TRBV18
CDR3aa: CASSPTGQTEQFF
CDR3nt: TGTGCCAGCTCACCGACCGGACAGACTGAGCAGTTCTTC

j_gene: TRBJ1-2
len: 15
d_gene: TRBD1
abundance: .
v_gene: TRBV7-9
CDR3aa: CASSSGQGLSYGYTF
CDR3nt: TGTGCCAGCAGCTCCGGACAGGGGCTAAGTTATGGCTACACCTTC

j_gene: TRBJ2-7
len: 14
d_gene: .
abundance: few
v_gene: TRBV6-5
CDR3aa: CASSRTGKNYEQYF
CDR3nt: TGTGCCAGCAGTCGTACAGGAAAGAACTACGAGCAGTACTTC

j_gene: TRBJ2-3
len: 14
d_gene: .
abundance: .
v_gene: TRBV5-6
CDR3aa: CASSAGRPGDTQYF
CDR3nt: TGTGCCAGCAGCGCGGGAAGGCCGGGAGATACGCAGTATTTT

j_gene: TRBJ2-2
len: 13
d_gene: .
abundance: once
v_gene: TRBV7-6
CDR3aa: CASSLIQSGELFF
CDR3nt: TGTGCCAGCAGCCTAATACAGTCCGGGGAGCTGTTTTTT

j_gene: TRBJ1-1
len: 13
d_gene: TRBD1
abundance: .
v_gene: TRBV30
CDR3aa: CAWPYAGTGKAFF
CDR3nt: TGTGCCTGGCCCTACGCAGGGACAGGAAAAGCTTTCTTT

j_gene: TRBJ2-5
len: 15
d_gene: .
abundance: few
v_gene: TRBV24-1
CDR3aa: CATSGEGSGWETQYF
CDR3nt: TGTGCCACCAGTGGTGAAGGGAGTGGGTGGGAGACCCAGTACTTC

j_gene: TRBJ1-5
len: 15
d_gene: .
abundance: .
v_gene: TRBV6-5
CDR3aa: CASRRDTYSNQPQHF
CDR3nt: TGTGCCAGCAGGAGGGACACTTATAGCAATCAGCCCCAGCATTTT

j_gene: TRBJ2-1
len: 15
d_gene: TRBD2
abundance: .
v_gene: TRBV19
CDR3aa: CASSTGLGLYNEQFF
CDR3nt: TGTGCCAGTAGTACCGGACTAGGCCTTTACAATGAGCAGTTCTTC

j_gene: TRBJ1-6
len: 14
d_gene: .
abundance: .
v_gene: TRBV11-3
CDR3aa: CASSLGSGGSPLHF
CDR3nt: TGTGCCAGCAGCTTAGGGTCCGGCGGCTCACCCCTCCACTTT

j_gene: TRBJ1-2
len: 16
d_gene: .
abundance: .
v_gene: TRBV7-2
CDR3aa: CASSKTRGQNLYGYTF
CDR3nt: TGTGCCAGCAGCAAAACCCGTGGACAGAACCTATATGGCTACACCTTC

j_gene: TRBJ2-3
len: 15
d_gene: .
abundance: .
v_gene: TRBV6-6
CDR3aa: CASSYSAGIGDTQYF
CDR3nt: TGTGCCAGCAGTTACTCGGCAGGGATTGGAGATACGCAGTATTTT

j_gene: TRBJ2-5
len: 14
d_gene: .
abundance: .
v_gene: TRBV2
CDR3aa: CASSPDYAQETQYF
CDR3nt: TGTGCCAGCAGCCCGGACTACGCTCAAGAGACCCAGTACTTC

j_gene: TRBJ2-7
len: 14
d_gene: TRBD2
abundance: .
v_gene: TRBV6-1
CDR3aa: CASSEAGLAYEQYF
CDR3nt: TGTGCCAGCAGTGAAGCTGGACTAGCCTACGAGCAGTACTTC